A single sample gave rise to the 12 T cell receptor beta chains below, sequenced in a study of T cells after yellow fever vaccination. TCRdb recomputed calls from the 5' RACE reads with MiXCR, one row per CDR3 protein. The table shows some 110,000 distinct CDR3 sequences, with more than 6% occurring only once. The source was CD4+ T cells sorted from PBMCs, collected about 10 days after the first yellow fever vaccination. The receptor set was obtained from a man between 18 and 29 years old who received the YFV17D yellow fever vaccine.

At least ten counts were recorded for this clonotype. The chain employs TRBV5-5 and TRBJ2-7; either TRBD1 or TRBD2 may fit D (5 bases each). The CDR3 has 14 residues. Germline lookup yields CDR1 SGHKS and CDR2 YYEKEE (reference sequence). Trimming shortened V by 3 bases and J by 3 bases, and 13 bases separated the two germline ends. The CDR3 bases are TGTGCCAGCAGCTGGGGGACGCCTAGCTACGAGCAGTACTTC. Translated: CASSWGTPSYEQYF.

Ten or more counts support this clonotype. This CDR3 is CASSPAGMRGRETQYF. The CDR3 region has the DNA TGTGCCAGCAGTCCCGCGGGGATGCGGGGGAGAGAGACCCAGTACTTC. This chain uses TRBV12-3 or TRBV12-4 with TRBJ2-5; 7 bases match TRBD2. The junction had 13 bases not matched to a gene; V was cut back by 5 bases and J by 4 bases. The CDR3 extends over 16 amino acids.

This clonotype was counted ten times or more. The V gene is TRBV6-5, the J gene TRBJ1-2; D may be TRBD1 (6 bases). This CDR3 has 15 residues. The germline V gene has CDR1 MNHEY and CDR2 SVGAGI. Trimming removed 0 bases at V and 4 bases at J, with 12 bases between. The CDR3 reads CASSYSLGAIYGYTF. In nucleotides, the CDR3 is TGTGCCAGCAGTTACTCCCTGGGGGCGATCTATGGCTACACCTTC.

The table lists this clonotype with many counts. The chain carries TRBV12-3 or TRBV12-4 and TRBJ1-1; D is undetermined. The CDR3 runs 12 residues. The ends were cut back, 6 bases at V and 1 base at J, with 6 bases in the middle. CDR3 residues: CASSLGNTEAFF. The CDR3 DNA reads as TGTGCCAGCAGCCTCGGGAACACTGAAGCTTTCTTT.

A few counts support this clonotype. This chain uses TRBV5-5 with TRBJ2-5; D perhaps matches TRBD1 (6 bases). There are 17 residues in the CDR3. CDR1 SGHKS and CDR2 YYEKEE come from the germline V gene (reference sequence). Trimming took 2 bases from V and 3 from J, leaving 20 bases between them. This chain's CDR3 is CASSFVSGGRVKETQYF. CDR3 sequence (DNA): TGTGCCAGCAGCTTTGTGAGTGGGGGCAGGGTTAAAGAGACCCAGTACTTC. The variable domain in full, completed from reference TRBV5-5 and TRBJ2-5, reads DAGVTQSPTHLIKTRGQQVTLRCSPISGHKSVSWYQQVLGQGPQFIFQYYEKEERGRGNFPDRFSARQFPNYSSELNVNALLLGDSALYLCASSFVSGGRVKETQYFGPGTRLLVL.

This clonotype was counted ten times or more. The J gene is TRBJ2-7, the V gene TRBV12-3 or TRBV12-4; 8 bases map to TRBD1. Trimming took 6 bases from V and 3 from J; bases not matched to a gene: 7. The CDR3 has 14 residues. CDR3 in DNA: TGTGCCAGCAGACCCGACAGGGGCCACTACGAGCAGTACTTC. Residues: CASRPDRGHYEQYF.

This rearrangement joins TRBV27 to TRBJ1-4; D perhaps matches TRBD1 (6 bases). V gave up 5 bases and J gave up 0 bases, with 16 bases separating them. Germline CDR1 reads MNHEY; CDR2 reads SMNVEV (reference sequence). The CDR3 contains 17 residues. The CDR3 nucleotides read TGTGCCAGCAGTCCACGCGGACAGTTTTCAACTAATGAAAAACTGTTTTTT. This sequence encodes CASSPRGQFSTNEKLFF. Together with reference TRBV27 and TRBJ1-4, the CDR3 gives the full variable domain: EAQVTQNPRYLITVTGKKLTVTCSQNMNHEYMSWYRQDPGLGLRQIYYSMNVEVTDKGDVPEGYKVSRKEKRNFPLILESPSPNQTSLYFCASSPRGQFSTNEKLFFGSGTQLSVL.

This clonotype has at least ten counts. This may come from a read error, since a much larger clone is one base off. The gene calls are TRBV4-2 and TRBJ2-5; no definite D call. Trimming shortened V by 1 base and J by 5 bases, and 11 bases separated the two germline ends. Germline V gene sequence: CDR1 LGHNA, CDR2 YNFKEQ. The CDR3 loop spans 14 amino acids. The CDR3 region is CASSQGGRPETQYF. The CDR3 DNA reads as TGTGCCAGCAGCCAAGGTGGGCGTCCTGAGACCCAGTACTTC.

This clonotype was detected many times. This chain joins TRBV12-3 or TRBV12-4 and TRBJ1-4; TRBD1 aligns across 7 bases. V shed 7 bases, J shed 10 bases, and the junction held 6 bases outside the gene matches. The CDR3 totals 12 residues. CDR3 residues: CASKQGWGKLFF. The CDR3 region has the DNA TGTGCCAGCAAACAGGGGTGGGGAAAACTGTTTTTT.

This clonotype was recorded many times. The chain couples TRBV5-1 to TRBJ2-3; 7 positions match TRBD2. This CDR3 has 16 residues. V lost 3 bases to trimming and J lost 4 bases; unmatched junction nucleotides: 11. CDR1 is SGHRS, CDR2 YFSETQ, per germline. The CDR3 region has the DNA TGCGCCAGCAGCTCAAGGACTAGTGGGCTGCCAGATACGCAGTATTTT. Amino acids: CASSSRTSGLPDTQYF.

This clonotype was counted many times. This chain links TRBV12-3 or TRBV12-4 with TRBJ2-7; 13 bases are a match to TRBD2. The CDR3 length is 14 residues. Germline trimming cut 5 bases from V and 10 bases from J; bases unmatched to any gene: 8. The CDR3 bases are TGTGCCAGCAGTCGGACTAGCGGGGGAGGCCCACAGTACTTC. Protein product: CASSRTSGGGPQYF.

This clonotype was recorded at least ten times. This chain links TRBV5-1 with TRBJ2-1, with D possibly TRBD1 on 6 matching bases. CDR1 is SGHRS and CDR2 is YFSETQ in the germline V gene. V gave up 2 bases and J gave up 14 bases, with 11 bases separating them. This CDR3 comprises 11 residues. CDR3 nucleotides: TGCGCCAGCAGCTTAAGGGGGAGAGAGTTCTTC. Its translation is CASSLRGREFF.